The rows below give T cell receptor beta chains drawn from one sample of a study of technical replicates of blood from a handful of donors. Profiling relied on immunoSEQ multiplex PCR, and the TCRdb table lists in-frame clones only, not all of them. The sample consists of about 64,000 clones, approximately 86% of them appearing once. The sample consisted of PBMCs. Receptor source: a human donor in good health. Some clones in this sample may be carry-over from other donors' samples. Each CDR3 is given with its conserved first and last residue. D genes are given only for firm matches. Only some rows state a clone size, as once, few, many or a class for expanded clones.

v_gene	abundance	j_gene	d_gene	CDR3nt	CDR3aa
TRBV19	NA	TRBJ1-3	TRBD1	TGTGCCAGTAGTACCGGGACAGGGCCGTCTGGAAACACCATATATTTT	CASSTGTGPSGNTIYF
TRBV30	NA	TRBJ1-5	TRBD1	TGTGCAACTGACAGGGGGAAAAATCAGCCCCAGCATTTT	CATDRGKNQPQHF
TRBV5-1	NA	TRBJ1-1	NA	TGCGCCAGCAGCTTCGCGGGCCCCTGGACTGAAGCTTTCTTT	CASSFAGPWTEAFF
TRBV7-3	NA	TRBJ2-7	TRBD1	TGTGCCAGCAGCTTCGGGACAGGACCTACCTACGAGCAGTACTTC	CASSFGTGPTYEQYF
TRBV2	NA	TRBJ1-1	NA	TGTGCCAGCAAAGGAGGAGGGAGGAACACTGAAGCTTTCTTT	CASKGGGRNTEAFF
TRBV9	NA	TRBJ1-1	TRBD1	TGTGCCAGCAGCGTCGACAGGGTGAACACTGAAGCTTTCTTT	CASSVDRVNTEAFF
TRBV2	NA	TRBJ1-1	TRBD1	TGTGGACACGGGGGGAGACAGGGGCCGAACACTGAAGCTTTCTTT	CGHGGRQGPNTEAFF
TRBV27	NA	TRBJ2-7	TRBD2	TGTGCCAGCAGTTTATCTAGCGGGGGGGTCTACGAGCAGTACTTC	CASSLSSGGVYEQYF
TRBV4-1	NA	TRBJ2-3	TRBD2	TGCGCCAGCAGCCAACTGGGACTAGCGGGAGTTCGTCGCACAGATACGCAGTATTTT	CASSQLGLAGVRRTDTQYF
TRBV5-1	NA	TRBJ2-5	NA	TGCGCCAGCAGCCGGGGGACAGAGGGAGAGACCCAGTACTTC	CASSRGTEGETQYF
TRBV6-5	NA	TRBJ1-6	TRBD1	TGTGCCAGCAGCGACAGGGTAGCTAATTCACCCCTCCACTTT	CASSDRVANSPLHF
TRBV13	medium-sized	TRBJ2-1	NA	TGTGCCAGCAGCTTAGAAGGCGGGGAGTCCTACAATGAGCAGTTCTTC	CASSLEGGESYNEQFF
TRBV19	NA	TRBJ1-5	NA	TGTGCCAGTAGTATATTCGGGGAGCTGAATCAGCCCCAGCATTTT	CASSIFGELNQPQHF
TRBV15	NA	TRBJ2-7	NA	TGTGCCACCAGCAGAGATCCAGGCGTCAACGAGCAGTACTTC	CATSRDPGVNEQYF
TRBV7-9	NA	TRBJ2-7	NA	TGTGCCAGCAGCTTAGGAACTTACGAGCAGTACTTC	CASSLGTYEQYF
TRBV7-9	NA	TRBJ2-7	TRBD1	TGTGCCAGCAGCTTACGGGACGGGACAGGGGGCGAGCAGTACTTC	CASSLRDGTGGEQYF
TRBV9	NA	TRBJ2-5	TRBD2	TGTGCCAGCAGCGCCGGGACTAGCGGGGGGCTACAAGAGACCCAGTACTTC	CASSAGTSGGLQETQYF
TRBV5-1	NA	TRBJ1-2	TRBD1	TGCGCCAGCAGGGTATCGGGACAGAACTATGGCTACACCTTC	CASRVSGQNYGYTF
TRBV29-1	NA	TRBJ1-4	NA	TGCAGCGGAAGGTCGGGGGAAAAACTGTTTTTT	CSGRSGEKLFF
TRBV5-6	NA	TRBJ1-2	TRBD1	TGTGCCAGCAGCTTACCGGGACAGGGGCGATACAACGGTAACTATGGCTACACTTTC	CASSLPGQGRYNGNYGYTF
TRBV2	NA	TRBJ1-1	NA	TGTGCCAGCAGTGAAGGGGCAGGGATGAACACTGAAGCTTTCTTT	CASSEGAGMNTEAFF
TRBV27	NA	TRBJ2-1	TRBD2	TGTGCCAGCAGTTTACGAGCGGGAGGGACTAAGAATGAGCAGTTCTTC	CASSLRAGGTKNEQFF
TRBV4-1	NA	TRBJ1-2	NA	TGCGCCAGCAGCCAAGGGGGGGGACCTAACTATGGCTACACCTTC	CASSQGGGPNYGYTF
TRBV19	NA	TRBJ1-5	NA	TGTGCCAGTAGGACGGGGTTATATCAGCCCCAGCATTTT	CASRTGLYQPQHF
TRBV5-6	NA	TRBJ1-1	TRBD1	TGTGCCAGCAGCTTGCAGGGGGGAGTTATCAGGACTGAAGCTTTCTTT	CASSLQGGVIRTEAFF
TRBV7-2	NA	TRBJ2-6	TRBD1	TGTGCCAGCAACGTACAGGGGCTCGGCTCTGGGGCCAACGTCCTGACTTTC	CASNVQGLGSGANVLTF
TRBV5-6	NA	TRBJ2-2	NA	TGTGCCAGCAGCTTATTCCAGGGGGGCACCGGGGAGCTGTTTTTT	CASSLFQGGTGELFF
TRBV5-4	NA	TRBJ1-3	NA	TGTGCCAGCAGCTGGGAAACAGGGACTGGAAACACCATATATTTT	CASSWETGTGNTIYF
TRBV16	NA	TRBJ2-7	TRBD2	TGTGCCAGCAGCCAATCCCCGGGAGGGTCCTCCTACGAGCAGTACTTC	CASSQSPGGSSYEQYF
TRBV2	NA	TRBJ2-5	TRBD2	TGTGCCAGCAGCCGGACTAGCGGGGGACAAGAGACCCAGTACTTC	CASSRTSGGQETQYF
TRBV10-1	NA	TRBJ2-7	NA	TGCGCCATGTCGGGAGACGGTTCCTACGAGCAGTACTTC	CAMSGDGSYEQYF